This T cell receptor beta chain was identified during a study of chemoradiotherapy in HPV16-positive cancers. Study-wide context: Functional T-cell assays on a couple of HPV16-positive patients' cells defined candidate HPV-specific clones and common TCR motifs. Findings and limits, study-wide: Candidate HPV-specific clones and E7-related TCR motifs grew in tumor during treatment.

With regard to this clone: The antigen is unknown.

TCRdb's table, derived via immunoSEQ multiplex PCR, lists solely in-frame clones and lacks some. The table records under 8,000 clones, 73% of them present only once. Repertoires were sampled repeatedly during chemoradiotherapy. This TCR derives from a human donor with HPV-associated anogenital cancer. The specimen comprised tumor tissue, sampled from a patient who underwent chemoradiotherapy.

The CDR3 sequence: CASSLDGGNNSPLHF. The CDR3, as DNA: TGCGCCAGCAGCTTGGATGGGGGGAATAATTCACCCCTCCACTTT. This chain joins TRBV5-1 and TRBJ1-6, with D tentatively TRBD1 (5 bases). Trimming left V 0 bases short and J 5 bases short, with 9 bases between. CDR3 size: 15 residues. Germline V gene lookup returns CDR1 SGHRS and CDR2 YFSETQ.